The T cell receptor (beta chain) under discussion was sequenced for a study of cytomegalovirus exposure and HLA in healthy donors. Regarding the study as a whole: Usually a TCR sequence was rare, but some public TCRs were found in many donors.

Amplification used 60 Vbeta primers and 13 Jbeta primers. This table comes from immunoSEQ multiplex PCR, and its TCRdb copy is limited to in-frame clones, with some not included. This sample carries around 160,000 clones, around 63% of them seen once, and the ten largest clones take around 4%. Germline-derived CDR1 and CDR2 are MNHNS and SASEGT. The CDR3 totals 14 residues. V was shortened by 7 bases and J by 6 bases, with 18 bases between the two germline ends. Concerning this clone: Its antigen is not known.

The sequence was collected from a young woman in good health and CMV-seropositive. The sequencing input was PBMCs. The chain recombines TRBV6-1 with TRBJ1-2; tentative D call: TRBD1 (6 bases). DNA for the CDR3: TGTGCCAGCAACAACCGGGACAAATTTGATGGCTACACCTTC. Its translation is CASNNRDKFDGYTF.